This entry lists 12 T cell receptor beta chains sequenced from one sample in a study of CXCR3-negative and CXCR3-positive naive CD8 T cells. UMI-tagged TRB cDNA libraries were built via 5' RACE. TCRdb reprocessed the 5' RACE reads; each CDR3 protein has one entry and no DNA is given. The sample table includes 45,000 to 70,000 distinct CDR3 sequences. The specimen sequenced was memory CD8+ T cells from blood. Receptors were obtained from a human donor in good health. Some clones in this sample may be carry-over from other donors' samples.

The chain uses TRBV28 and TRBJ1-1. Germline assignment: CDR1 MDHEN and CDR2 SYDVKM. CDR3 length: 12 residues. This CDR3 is CASSWVNTEAFF. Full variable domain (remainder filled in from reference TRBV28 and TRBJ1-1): DVKVTQSSRYLVKRTGEKVFLECVQDMDHENMFWYRQDPGLGLRLIYFSYDVKMKEKGDIPEGYSVSREKKERFSLILESASTNQTSMYLCASSWVNTEAFFGQGTRLTVV.

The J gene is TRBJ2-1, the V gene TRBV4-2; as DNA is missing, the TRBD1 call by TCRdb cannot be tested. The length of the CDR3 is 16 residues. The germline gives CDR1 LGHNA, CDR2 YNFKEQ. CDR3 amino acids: CASSQETGAGYNEQFF.

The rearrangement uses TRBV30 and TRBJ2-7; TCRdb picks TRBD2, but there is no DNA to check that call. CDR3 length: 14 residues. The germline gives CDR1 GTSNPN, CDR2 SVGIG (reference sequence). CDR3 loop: CAWSVLSGPYEQYF.

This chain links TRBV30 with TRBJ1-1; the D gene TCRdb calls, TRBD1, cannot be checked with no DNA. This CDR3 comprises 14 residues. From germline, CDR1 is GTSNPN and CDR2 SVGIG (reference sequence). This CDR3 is CAWQGGAEHPEAFF. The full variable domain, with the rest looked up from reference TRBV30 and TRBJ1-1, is SQTIHQWPATLVQPVGSPLSLECTVEGTSNPNLYWYRQAAGRGLQLLFYSVGIGQISSEVPQNLSASRPQDRQFILSSKKLLLSDSGFYLCAWQGGAEHPEAFFGQGTRLTVV.

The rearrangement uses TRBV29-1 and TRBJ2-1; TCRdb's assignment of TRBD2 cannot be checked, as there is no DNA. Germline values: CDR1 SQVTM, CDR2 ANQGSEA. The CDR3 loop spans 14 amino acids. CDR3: CSVESGIASREQFF.

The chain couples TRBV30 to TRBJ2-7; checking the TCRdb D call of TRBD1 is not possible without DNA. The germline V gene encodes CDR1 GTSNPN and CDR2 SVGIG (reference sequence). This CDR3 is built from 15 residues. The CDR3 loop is CAWSALRGGPYEQYF.

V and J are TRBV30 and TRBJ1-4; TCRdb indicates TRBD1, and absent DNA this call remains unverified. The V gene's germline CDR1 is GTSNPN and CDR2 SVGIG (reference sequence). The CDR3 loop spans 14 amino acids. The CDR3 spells CAWSVDSRNEKLFF. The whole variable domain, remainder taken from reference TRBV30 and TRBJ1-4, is SQTIHQWPATLVQPVGSPLSLECTVEGTSNPNLYWYRQAAGRGLQLLFYSVGIGQISSEVPQNLSASRPQDRQFILSSKKLLLSDSGFYLCAWSVDSRNEKLFFGSGTQLSVL.

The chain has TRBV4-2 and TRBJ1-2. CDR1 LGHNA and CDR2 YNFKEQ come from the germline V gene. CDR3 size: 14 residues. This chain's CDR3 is CASSQETTPYGYTF.

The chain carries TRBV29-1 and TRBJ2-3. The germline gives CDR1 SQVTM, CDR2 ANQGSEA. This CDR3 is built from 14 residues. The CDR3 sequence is CSVEDLSLGDTQYF.

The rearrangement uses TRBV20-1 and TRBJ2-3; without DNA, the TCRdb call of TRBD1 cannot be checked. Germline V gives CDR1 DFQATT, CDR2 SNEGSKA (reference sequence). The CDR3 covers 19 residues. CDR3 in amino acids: CSARPFDPRGAQREDTQYF.

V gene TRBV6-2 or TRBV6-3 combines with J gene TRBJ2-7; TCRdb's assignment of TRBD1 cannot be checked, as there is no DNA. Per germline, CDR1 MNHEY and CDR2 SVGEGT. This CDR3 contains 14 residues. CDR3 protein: CASSQGASSYEQYF.

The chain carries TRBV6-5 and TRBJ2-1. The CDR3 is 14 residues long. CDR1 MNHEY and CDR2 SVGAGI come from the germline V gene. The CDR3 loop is CASSSGESYNEQFF.